This entry lists 27 T cell receptor beta chains sequenced from one sample in a study of blood T cells in healthy people across ages. Combining a sample-barcoded 5' primer with a J-beta primer mix, a second PCR ran for roughly 7 to 11 cycles. In TCRdb, the 5' RACE reads were re-called with MiXCR into one record per CDR3 protein. The sample holds hundreds of thousands of distinct CDR3 sequences, 40% to 50% seen once. Input material: blood. The receptor source for this set is a man in his 60s in good health.

This clonotype was seen a handful of times. This chain links TRBV10-3 with TRBJ2-1, with TRBD2 matching over 9 bases. This CDR3 is built from 15 residues. The V segment lost 0 bases and the J segment 8 bases; nucleotides outside the gene matches: 5. Germline loops: CDR1 ENHRY, CDR2 SYGVKD. The CDR3 bases are TGTGCCATCAGTGAGTCTCTGGTAGCGGGGGATGAGCAGTTCTTC. This codes for CAISESLVAGDEQFF.

DNA of the CDR3: TGTGCCAGCAGCCAAGCTCCCCAGTGGACAACGAAGATGAACACTGAAGCTTTCTTT. Residues: CASSQAPQWTTKMNTEAFF. The V call is TRBV3-1, the J call TRBJ1-1; D perhaps matches TRBD1 (5 bases). CDR3 length: 19 amino acids. Per germline, CDR1 LGHDT and CDR2 YNNKEL (reference sequence). The V end was cut by 1 base, the J end by 0 bases, with 21 bases between.

Concerning this clonotype itself: One base away lies a much larger clone, so this may be a sequencing read error. The rearrangement uses TRBV18 and TRBJ2-5; no clear D. From germline, CDR1 is KGHSH and CDR2 LQKENI. The CDR3 loop spans 14 amino acids. Here the CDR3 DNA reads TGTGCCAGCCTCACCGGGCAGTCCCAAGAGGCCCAGTACTTC. It codes for CASLTGQSQEAQYF.

The gene calls are TRBV11-2 and TRBJ2-2; 7 bases fit TRBD1. The CDR3 spans 16 residues. The V segment lost 6 bases and the J segment 0 bases; nucleotides outside the gene matches: 7. Germline V gives CDR1 SGHAT, CDR2 FQNNGV. CDR3 coding DNA: TGTGCCAGCAGGCGCCGGGGACAGCCGAACACCGGGGAGCTGTTTTTT. The encoded protein is CASRRRGQPNTGELFF. Together with reference TRBV11-2 and TRBJ2-2, the CDR3 gives the full variable domain: EAGVAQSPRYKIIEKRQSVAFWCNPISGHATLYWYQQILGQGPKLLIQFQNNGVVDDSQLPKDRFSAERLKGVDSTLKIQPAKLEDSAVYLCASRRRGQPNTGELFFGEGSRLTVL.

This clonotype came up many times. The chain links TRBV7-9 to TRBJ2-3, with unresolved D. The CDR3 runs to 13 residues. Germline assignment: CDR1 SEHNR and CDR2 FQNEAQ (reference sequence). V lost 4 bases, J lost 3 bases, and 8 bases lay in between. The CDR3 here is CASSSGPTDTQYF. For the CDR3, the DNA is TGTGCCAGCAGCTCTGGACCAACAGATACGCAGTATTTT.

The chain employs TRBV6-2 or TRBV6-3 and TRBJ1-4; 9 nucleotides match TRBD1. Trimming removed 6 bases from V and 8 bases from J; junction bases left unmatched: 4. Germline CDR1 is MNHEY and CDR2 is SVGEGT. CDR3 length: 13 residues. The CDR3 protein is CASRSDRGEKLFF. DNA of the CDR3: TGTGCCAGCAGATCGGACAGGGGAGAAAAACTGTTTTTT.

The J gene is TRBJ2-1, the V gene TRBV3-1; D may be TRBD2 (5 bases). Germline CDR1 and CDR2: LGHDT and YNNKEL (reference sequence). V lost 1 base, J lost 10 bases, and 17 bases lay in between. This CDR3 is 15 amino acids long. The CDR3 coding sequence is TGTGCCAGCAGCCAAGTAGTCCGGACTGCCTGGGAGCAGTTCTTC. Its protein is CASSQVVRTAWEQFF.

This clonotype was detected only a few times. This sequence joins TRBV27 and TRBJ2-7; 10 nucleotides match TRBD2. Germline CDR1 MNHEY, CDR2 SMNVEV (reference sequence). Trimming removed 8 bases from V and 1 base from J; junction bases left unmatched: 11. The CDR3 has 16 amino acids. CDR3 sequence: CASAPLTSGDSYEQYF. CDR3 nucleotide sequence: TGTGCCAGCGCCCCCTTAACTAGCGGGGATTCCTACGAGCAGTACTTC.

This clonotype was picked up one time. V is TRBV25-1 and J is TRBJ1-2; D unresolved. This CDR3 comprises 12 residues. Between the trimmed V and J ends, which lost 6 bases and 8 bases, there was a span of 13 bases. The V gene's germline CDR1 is MGHDK and CDR2 SYGVNS. The CDR3 nucleotides are TGTGCCAGCAGACAAGGTGGGAGGGGCTACACCTTC. Protein sequence: CASRQGGRGYTF.

This clonotype was seen a few times. The chain is built from TRBV9 and TRBJ1-2; TRBD1 aligns across 9 bases. This CDR3 is 14 amino acids long. Per the germline V gene, CDR1 is SGDLS and CDR2 is YYNGEE. The trim removed 3 bases at V and 7 bases at J, leaving 7 bases unmatched. CDR3 residues: CASSGPQGASGYTF. The CDR3 coding sequence is TGTGCCAGCAGCGGACCACAGGGGGCCTCTGGCTACACCTTC.

V and J are TRBV9 and TRBJ2-1; 10 nucleotides agree with TRBD1. Germline trimming cut 2 bases from V and 4 bases from J; bases unmatched to any gene: 3. Germline V gives CDR1 SGDLS, CDR2 YYNGEE. The CDR3 consists of 15 residues. The CDR3 protein is CASSVGTGAYNEQFF. For the CDR3, the DNA is TGTGCCAGCAGCGTGGGGACAGGGGCGTACAATGAGCAGTTCTTC.

This clonotype was observed a single time. V gene TRBV11-3 combines with J gene TRBJ2-2; D tentatively reads TRBD1 or TRBD2 (7 bases each). There are 14 residues in the CDR3. CDR1 SGHNT and CDR2 YENEEA come from the germline V gene. The V end was cut by 3 bases, the J end by 8 bases, with 13 bases between. As DNA, the CDR3 is TGTGCCAGCAGCTTTCCCAGGGGGGGTGGGGAGCTGTTTTTT. Translation: CASSFPRGGGELFF.

This chain links TRBV20-1 with TRBJ2-7; D possibly corresponds to TRBD2 (5 bases). CDR3 length: 14 residues. Germline CDR1 is DFQATT and CDR2 is SNEGSKA (reference sequence). V lost 5 bases to trimming and J lost 2 bases, with 16 bases between them. CDR3 bases: TGCAGTGCTCCCCTACCGGGGAAACCCTACGAGCAGTACTTC. It encodes CSAPLPGKPYEQYF.

This clonotype has ten or more counts. This chain connects TRBV20-1 to TRBJ2-3, with D uncertain. Trimming left V 2 bases short and J 2 bases short, with 8 bases between. Germline V gives CDR1 DFQATT, CDR2 SNEGSKA (reference sequence). This CDR3 has 13 residues. CDR3 loop: CSARRRSTDTQYF. The DNA for the CDR3 is TGCAGTGCTAGACGACGGTCCACAGATACGCAGTATTTT.

CDR3 amino acids: CATSPRTVPTNEKLFF. CDR3 bases: TGTGCCACCAGCCCAAGGACAGTCCCAACTAATGAAAAACTGTTTTTT. The chain links TRBV15 to TRBJ1-4; D might be TRBD1 (6 bases). This CDR3 comprises 16 residues. Trimming stripped 5 bases from V and 0 bases from J, with 13 bases between. Germline V gene sequence: CDR1 LNHNV, CDR2 YYDKDF (reference sequence).

This chain connects TRBV7-9 to TRBJ2-1; 8 nucleotides match TRBD1. CDR1 is SEHNR and CDR2 is FQNEAQ in the germline V gene (reference sequence). CDR3 length: 15 residues. V lost 3 bases and J lost 9; bases outside the gene matches: 10. The CDR3 DNA reads TGTGCCAGCAGCTTGAGAACCGGGACAGGTTGTGAGCAGTTCTTC. It yields the protein CASSLRTGTGCEQFF.

This clonotype has just a few counts. The chain couples TRBV15 to TRBJ2-7, with a possible D match to TRBD2 (7 bases). Germline V gives CDR1 LNHNV, CDR2 YYDKDF (reference sequence). V dropped 4 bases and J dropped 1 base, with 14 bases sitting between them. The CDR3 runs to 15 residues. This CDR3 reads CATSKEGGTSYEQYF. The CDR3 bases are TGTGCCACCAGCAAAGAGGGGGGGACATCCTACGAGCAGTACTTC.

This clonotype was picked up a small number of times. V and J are TRBV25-1 and TRBJ1-5; unclear D gene. The germline V gene has CDR1 MGHDK and CDR2 SYGVNS. The CDR3 sequence is 15 residues long. The V and J ends lost 6 bases and 2 bases respectively, with 14 bases between them. The CDR3 here is CASRGVGSGNQPQHF. The CDR3, as DNA: TGTGCCAGCAGGGGTGTGGGCTCTGGCAATCAGCCCCAGCATTTT.

In this sample, this clonotype turned up many times. The genes are TRBV29-1 and TRBJ1-2, with a weak D call TRBD1 (6 bases). The CDR3 has 14 residues. V dropped 3 bases and J dropped 8 bases, with 19 bases sitting between them. CDR1 and CDR2 (germline): SQVTM, ANQGSEA. The CDR3 bases are TGCAGCGTTGAGGGCAGGGGCCAATCTTCCGGCTACACCTTC. This gives the protein CSVEGRGQSSGYTF.

This clonotype was seen a handful of times. The chain uses TRBV6-1 and TRBJ2-5; D remains unclear. Between the trimmed V and J ends, which lost 2 bases and 5 bases, there was a span of 6 bases. CDR1 and CDR2 from the germline V gene are MNHNS and SASEGT. The CDR3 extends over 12 amino acids. The CDR3 region has the DNA TGTGCCAGCAGTGAACAGACGGAGACCCAGTACTTC. It is translated as CASSEQTETQYF.

This chain connects TRBV20-1 to TRBJ1-6; TRBD1 agrees at 7 bases. There are 16 residues in the CDR3. CDR1 and CDR2 from the germline V gene are DFQATT and SNEGSKA (reference sequence). The ends lost 1 base at V and 14 bases at J; junction bases unmatched: 17. The CDR3 DNA reads TGCAGTGCTAGAGGGCGGCTGGGCCCAGGGGGAATTACCCTCCACTTT. This codes for CSARGRLGPGGITLHF.

This clonotype was recorded a few times. V and J are TRBV11-2 and TRBJ1-2; D remains unclear. Germline CDR1 is SGHAT and CDR2 is FQNNGV. V gave up 5 bases and J gave up 0 bases, with 13 bases separating them. This CDR3 contains 15 residues. In DNA form, the CDR3 reads TGTGCCAGCAGCACCGGGCCATCAGCTAACTATGGCTACACCTTC. Its protein is CASSTGPSANYGYTF.

The chain links TRBV7-2 to TRBJ1-2; D is unclear. V was clipped by 6 bases and J by 1 base, with 15 bases between them. The CDR3 is made up of 15 amino acids. Per germline, CDR1 SGHTA and CDR2 FQGNSA. The CDR3 here is CASRPQSLGNYGYTF. The CDR3, as DNA: TGTGCCAGCAGACCACAGAGCCTCGGTAACTATGGCTACACCTTC.

The chain combines TRBV20-1 with TRBJ1-5; D is possibly TRBD1 (5 bases). CDR1 is DFQATT and CDR2 is SNEGSKA in the germline V gene (reference sequence). This CDR3 is built from 13 residues. The V end was cut by 4 bases, the J end by 2 bases, with 9 bases between. The DNA of the CDR3 is TGCAGTGCTAACGGGGACGGCAATCAGCCCCAGCATTTT. Amino acids: CSANGDGNQPQHF.

This chain uses TRBV6-2 or TRBV6-3 with TRBJ2-4; tentatively, D is TRBD2 (7 bases). The better agreement between TRBJ2-7 and the DNA end casts doubt on the J call. The germline gives CDR1 MNHEY, CDR2 SVGEGT. The CDR3 contains 15 residues. The CDR3 nucleotides are TGTGCCAGCAGTTATGAGGGCGGGGGCCCCTACGAGCAGTACTTC. Its translation: CASSYEGGGPYEQYF.

This clonotype was counted a few times. V and J are TRBV28 and TRBJ1-5; 8 nucleotides line up with TRBD1. In germline, CDR1 is MDHEN, CDR2 SYDVKM. After removal of 2 bases from V and 7 bases from J, the junction contained 7 bases not matched to a gene. The CDR3 extends over 15 amino acids. As DNA, the CDR3 is TGTGCCAGCAGTTTAAGGCAGGGGGCCCAACAGCCCCAGCATTTT. It codes for CASSLRQGAQQPQHF.

This clonotype was seen ten or more times. The chain is built from TRBV29-1 and TRBJ2-4; tentative D call: TRBD1 (6 bases). CDR3 length: 12 amino acids. In germline, CDR1 is SQVTM, CDR2 ANQGSEA. The V end lost 7 bases, the J end lost 3 bases, and 10 bases lay between the germline ends. CDR3 sequence: CSAGTFKNIQYF. CDR3 bases: TGCAGCGCCGGGACATTCAAAAACATTCAGTACTTC.